The 14 T cell receptor beta chains in this list originate from one sample, sequenced in a study of blood T cell repertoires in COVID-19. Sequencing was performed with immunoSEQ multiplex PCR; in TCRdb, only in-frame clones are kept and a portion is missing. The table records 150,000 to 200,000 clones, 65% to 85% of them present only once. The sequencing sample was made of peripheral blood. The source of these receptors is a human donor with acute or convalescent COVID-19. The donor label of this sample is uncertain.

J is TRBJ2-1 and V is TRBV5-8; tentatively, D is TRBD2 (6 bases). The V gene's germline CDR1 is SGHTS and CDR2 YDEGEE. The CDR3 is made up of 18 amino acids. The V end was cut by 2 bases, the J end by 0 bases, with 18 bases between. CDR3 coding DNA: TGTGCCAGCAGCTTAGTGAATGTGGTGGGAGGCTCCTACAATGAGCAGTTCTTC. It specifies CASSLVNVVGGSYNEQFF.

This clone was seen once. The V call is TRBV19, the J call TRBJ2-3, with D possibly TRBD1 on 6 matching bases. V lost 3 bases and J 4 bases, leaving 14 bases between the germline ends. The germline V gene has CDR1 LNHDA and CDR2 SQIVND (reference sequence). The CDR3 is 15 amino acids. CDR3 in DNA: TGTGCCAGTAGTATGCGTCAGGGGTACGCAGATACGCAGTATTTT. Amino acids: CASSMRQGYADTQYF.

The chain recombines TRBV28 with TRBJ1-2, with TRBD1 matching over 12 bases. The CDR3 length is 17 residues. The trim removed 6 bases at V and 3 bases at J, leaving 11 bases unmatched. CDR1 is MDHEN and CDR2 is SYDVKM in the germline V gene. The CDR3 reads CASSLYSGTGGDYGYTF. CDR3 bases: TGTGCCAGCAGCCTATATTCCGGGACAGGGGGCGACTATGGCTACACCTTC.

The chain employs TRBV6-5 and TRBJ1-1, with a possible D match to TRBD1 (5 bases). CDR1 is MNHEY, CDR2 SVGAGI, per germline. The V end was cut by 8 bases, the J end by 1 base, with 11 bases between. The CDR3 extends over 13 amino acids. For the CDR3, the DNA is TGTGCCAGCTCTGGGGCGGCGAACACTGAAGCTTTCTTT. It is translated as CASSGAANTEAFF.

V usage is TRBV5-5 and J usage is TRBJ2-3; 10 bases map to TRBD2. Looked up from germline, CDR1 is SGHKS and CDR2 is YYEKEE (reference sequence). V gave up 1 base and J gave up 0 bases; unmatched junction bases: 2. This CDR3 has 16 amino acids. The DNA for the CDR3 is TGTGCCAGCAGCTTGAGACTAGCGGGTAGCACAGATACGCAGTATTTT. Its protein is CASSLRLAGSTDTQYF. The whole variable domain, filled in from reference TRBV5-5 and TRBJ2-3, reads DAGVTQSPTHLIKTRGQQVTLRCSPISGHKSVSWYQQVLGQGPQFIFQYYEKEERGRGNFPDRFSARQFPNYSSELNVNALLLGDSALYLCASSLRLAGSTDTQYFGPGTRLTVL.

The CDR3 region is CASSTGANTGELFF. As DNA, the CDR3 is TGTGCCAGCAGCACGGGGGCGAACACCGGGGAGCTGTTTTTT. This sequence joins TRBV5-4 and TRBJ2-2; D perhaps matches TRBD2 (6 bases). The CDR3 runs to 14 residues. Germline V gene lookup returns CDR1 SGHNT and CDR2 YYREEE (reference sequence). V was cut by 4 bases and J by 0 bases, with 7 bases left in between.

V and J are TRBV30 and TRBJ2-7; 8 bases map to TRBD1. The J segment lost 6 bases and the V segment lost 5 bases, leaving 3 bases of the junction unmatched. CDR3 length: 11 amino acids. CDR1 and CDR2 (germline): GTSNPN, SVGIG (reference sequence). The DNA of the CDR3 is TGTGCCTGGCAGACAGGGGTCGAGCAGTACTTC. Encoded protein: CAWQTGVEQYF.

This clone was seen just once. Its ends do not fully match the called genes, so a read error is possible. This chain joins TRBV7-7 and TRBJ2-2, with D unclear. This CDR3 spans 17 amino acids. CDR1 SSHAT and CDR2 FNYEAQ come from the germline V gene (reference sequence). The CDR3, as DNA: TGTGCTAGCAGCTTCGCTACAGAAGCTTTCGGTGGCGGGGAGCTGTTTTTT. Protein: CASSFATEAFGGGELFF.

V is TRBV19 and J is TRBJ1-2; TRBD1 is a possible D gene (6 bases). V lost 5 bases, J lost 8 bases, and 15 bases lay in between. Germline assignment: CDR1 LNHDA and CDR2 SQIVND (reference sequence). The CDR3 consists of 13 residues. For the CDR3, the DNA is TGTGCCAGTAGTGCACACCCGGACAGCGGCTACACCTTC. The encoded protein is CASSAHPDSGYTF.

The rearrangement uses TRBV28 and TRBJ1-2; 9 positions agree with TRBD1. Germline lookup yields CDR1 MDHEN and CDR2 SYDVKM. Trimming removed 6 bases from V and 2 bases from J; junction bases left unmatched: 7. The CDR3 length is 15 residues. The DNA for the CDR3 is TGTGCCAGCAGACTTGGGACAGGGAAAAACTATGGCTACACCTTC. Translation: CASRLGTGKNYGYTF.

The genes are TRBV5-4 and TRBJ2-7, with TRBD1 matching 9 bases. Germline V lookup: CDR1 SGHNT, CDR2 YYREEE (reference sequence). V lost 4 bases, J lost 1 base, and 9 bases stayed unmatched. This CDR3 comprises 16 residues. CDR3 residues: CASSRKPGQGSYEQYF. CDR3 sequence (DNA): TGTGCCAGCAGCCGCAAACCGGGACAGGGTTCCTACGAGCAGTACTTC.

For this clone: The same CDR3 arises from other DNA sequences in this sample as well. The chain links TRBV3-1 (or the pseudogene TRBV3-2) to TRBJ2-7, with D hard to call. Trimming cost V 3 bases and J 0 bases, with 3 bases left between them. The germline gives CDR1 LGHDT, CDR2 YNNKEL (reference sequence). The CDR3 consists of 12 residues. The DNA of the CDR3 is TGTGCCAGCAGCCACAGCTCCTACGAGCAGTACTTC. Protein: CASSHSSYEQYF.

J is TRBJ1-5 and V is TRBV28; TRBD1 is a possible D gene (5 bases). Germline-derived CDR1 and CDR2 are MDHEN and SYDVKM. The CDR3 runs to 16 residues. Trimming shortened V by 2 bases and J by 0 bases, and 11 bases separated the two germline ends. The CDR3 loop reads CASSLAGFYSNQPQHF. DNA for the CDR3: TGTGCCAGCAGTTTAGCAGGGTTTTATAGCAATCAGCCCCAGCATTTT.

This chain links TRBV5-1 with TRBJ1-1; 10 bases match TRBD1. The V segment lost 0 bases and the J segment 6 bases; nucleotides outside the gene matches: 8. The CDR3 is 16 residues long. The germline gives CDR1 SGHRS, CDR2 YFSETQ. The CDR3 DNA is TGCGCCAGCAGCTTGGGGAACCGGGACAGGGGCGCTGAAGCTTTCTTT. Encoded protein: CASSLGNRDRGAEAFF.